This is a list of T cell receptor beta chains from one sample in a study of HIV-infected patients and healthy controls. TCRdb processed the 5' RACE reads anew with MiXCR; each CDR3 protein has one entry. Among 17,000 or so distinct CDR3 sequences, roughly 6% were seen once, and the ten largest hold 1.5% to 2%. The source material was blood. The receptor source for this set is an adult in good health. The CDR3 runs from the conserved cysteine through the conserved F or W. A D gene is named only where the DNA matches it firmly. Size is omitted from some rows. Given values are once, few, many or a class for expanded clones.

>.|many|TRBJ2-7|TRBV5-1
TGCGCCAGCAGCTTGTTGGTACAGGGTGAGGAGCAGTACTTC
CASSLLVQGEEQYF
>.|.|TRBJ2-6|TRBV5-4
TGTGCCAGCAGCCCCCAGGGCATGGGGCTGCTGACTGGGGCCAACGTCCTGACTTTC
CASSPQGMGLLTGANVLTF
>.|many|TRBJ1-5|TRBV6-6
TGTGCCAGCAGTTACTCGATCCCCAGGGTGCCCCAGCATTTT
CASSYSIPRVPQHF
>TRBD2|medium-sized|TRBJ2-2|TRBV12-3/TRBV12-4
TGTGCCAGCAGTTCCCTCTGGGGCCAGCGGGGATCCCCCGGGGAGCTGTTTTTT
CASSSLWGQRGSPGELFF
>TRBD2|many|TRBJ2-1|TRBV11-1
TGTGCCAGCAGCCCACGGCGGGGGGATGAGCAGTTCTTC
CASSPRRGDEQFF
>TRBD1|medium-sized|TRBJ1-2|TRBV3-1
TGTGCCAGCAGTTCCGGACAGGCGGGCTACACCTTC
CASSSGQAGYTF
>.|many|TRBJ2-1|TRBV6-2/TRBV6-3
TGTGCCAGGAAACAGGTCATCCTCAAGTTGTACAATGAGCAGTTCTTC
CARKQVILKLYNEQFF
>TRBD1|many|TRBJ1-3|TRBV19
TGTGCCAGTAGTCCGTCCGGGACAGAACCTGGAAACACCATATATTTT
CASSPSGTEPGNTIYF
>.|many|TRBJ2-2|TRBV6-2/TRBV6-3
TGTGCCAGCAGCTCGGAGCGGGTGACCGGGGAGCTGTTTTTT
CASSSERVTGELFF
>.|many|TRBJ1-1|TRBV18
TGTGCCAGCTCACCGCAGGGTAGAAACACTGAAGCTTTCTTT
CASSPQGRNTEAFF
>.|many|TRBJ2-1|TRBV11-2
TGTGCCAGCGTGAGGGGGGCTTCCTACAATGAGCAGTTCTTC
CASVRGASYNEQFF
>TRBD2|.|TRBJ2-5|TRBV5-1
TGCGCCAGCAGTTCGGGGCGCGGGGGGTTCGTATCGGAGACCCAGTACTTC
CASSSGRGGFVSETQYF
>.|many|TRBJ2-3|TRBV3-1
TGTGCCAGCAGCTGGAAGCCAGATACGCAGTATTTT
CASSWKPDTQYF
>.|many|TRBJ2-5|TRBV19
TGTGCCAGTACCCCAGGAGGGACCATTCAAGAGACCCAGTACTTC
CASTPGGTIQETQYF
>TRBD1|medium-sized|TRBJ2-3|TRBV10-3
TGTGCCACCCTAGGGACAGGGAGTCGAGATACGCAGTATTTT
CATLGTGSRDTQYF
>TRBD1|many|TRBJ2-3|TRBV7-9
TGTGCCAGCAGCTTTGGACAGGGTATTGATACGCAGTATTTT
CASSFGQGIDTQYF
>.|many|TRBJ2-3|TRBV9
TGTGCCAGCAGCCCTCGAGTCGGACGAACCAGCACAGATACGCAGTATTTT
CASSPRVGRTSTDTQYF
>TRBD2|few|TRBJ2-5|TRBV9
TGTGCCAGCAGCGTAGATACAGGCCTTGGGGGGGCCCAGTACTTC
CASSVDTGLGGAQYF